The clone carrying this TCR beta chain was seen a handful of times. The sample belongs to a study of patients and donors after allogeneic stem cell transplantation. MiXCR, run by TCRdb on the RT-PCR reads, gives a single entry per CDR3 protein. The sample includes 200,000 to 250,000 distinct CDR3 sequences, 12% to 15% of them seen just once. The V gene's germline CDR1 is SGHTA and CDR2 FQGNSA. The CDR3 is 18 amino acids. V was trimmed by 0 bases and J by 1 base, leaving 16 bases between them. The sample was blood, either unsorted or a sorted T cell fraction (not recorded which). This rearrangement joins TRBV7-2 to TRBJ2-4, with D possibly matching TRBD2 (6 bases). This clonotype originated in a human donor who was either an allogeneic HSCT recipient or a stem cell or donor lymphocyte infusion donor (not recorded which). It is not recorded whose cells these are; they may come from a transplant donor. The CDR3 loop is CASSLAGTSKGAKNIQYF. CDR3 DNA: TGTGCCAGCAGCTTAGCTGGGACTTCCAAGGGCGCCAAAAACATTCAGTACTTC.